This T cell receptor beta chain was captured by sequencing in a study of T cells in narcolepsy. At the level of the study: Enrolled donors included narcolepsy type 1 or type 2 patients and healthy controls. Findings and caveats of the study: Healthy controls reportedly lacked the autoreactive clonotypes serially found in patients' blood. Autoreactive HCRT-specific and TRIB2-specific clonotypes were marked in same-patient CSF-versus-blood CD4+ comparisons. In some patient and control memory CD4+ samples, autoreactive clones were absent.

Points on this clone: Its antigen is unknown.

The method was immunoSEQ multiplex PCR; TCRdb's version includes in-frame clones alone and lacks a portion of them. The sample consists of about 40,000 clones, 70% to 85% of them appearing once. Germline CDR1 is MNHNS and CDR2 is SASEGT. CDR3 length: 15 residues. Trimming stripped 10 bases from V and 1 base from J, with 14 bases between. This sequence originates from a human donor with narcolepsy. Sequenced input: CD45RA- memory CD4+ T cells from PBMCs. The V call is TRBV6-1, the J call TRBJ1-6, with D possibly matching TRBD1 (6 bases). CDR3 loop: CATWRTDSYNSPLHF. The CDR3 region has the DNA TGTGCCACCTGGAGGACAGATTCCTATAATTCACCCCTCCACTTT.